The following is a TCR beta chain sequence with its context. The data stem from a study of T cells after somatic rescue of genetic block. Some clones are missing from TCRdb's copy, which holds only in-frame ones; the method was immunoSEQ multiplex PCR. The sample has about 88,000 clones, about 90% seen once. Sequenced input: peripheral blood mononuclear cells (PBMCs). The TCR comes from a woman under 30.

CDR3 sequence: CASSLGDQETQYF. The DNA of the CDR3 is TGTGCCAGCAGCTTAGGCGACCAAGAGACCCAGTACTTC. The chain is built from TRBV7-3 and TRBJ2-5, with D unclear. The germline V gene encodes CDR1 SGHTA and CDR2 FQGTGA. The CDR3 totals 13 residues. The germline V and J ends were trimmed by 2 bases and 0 bases, with 4 bases remaining between them.